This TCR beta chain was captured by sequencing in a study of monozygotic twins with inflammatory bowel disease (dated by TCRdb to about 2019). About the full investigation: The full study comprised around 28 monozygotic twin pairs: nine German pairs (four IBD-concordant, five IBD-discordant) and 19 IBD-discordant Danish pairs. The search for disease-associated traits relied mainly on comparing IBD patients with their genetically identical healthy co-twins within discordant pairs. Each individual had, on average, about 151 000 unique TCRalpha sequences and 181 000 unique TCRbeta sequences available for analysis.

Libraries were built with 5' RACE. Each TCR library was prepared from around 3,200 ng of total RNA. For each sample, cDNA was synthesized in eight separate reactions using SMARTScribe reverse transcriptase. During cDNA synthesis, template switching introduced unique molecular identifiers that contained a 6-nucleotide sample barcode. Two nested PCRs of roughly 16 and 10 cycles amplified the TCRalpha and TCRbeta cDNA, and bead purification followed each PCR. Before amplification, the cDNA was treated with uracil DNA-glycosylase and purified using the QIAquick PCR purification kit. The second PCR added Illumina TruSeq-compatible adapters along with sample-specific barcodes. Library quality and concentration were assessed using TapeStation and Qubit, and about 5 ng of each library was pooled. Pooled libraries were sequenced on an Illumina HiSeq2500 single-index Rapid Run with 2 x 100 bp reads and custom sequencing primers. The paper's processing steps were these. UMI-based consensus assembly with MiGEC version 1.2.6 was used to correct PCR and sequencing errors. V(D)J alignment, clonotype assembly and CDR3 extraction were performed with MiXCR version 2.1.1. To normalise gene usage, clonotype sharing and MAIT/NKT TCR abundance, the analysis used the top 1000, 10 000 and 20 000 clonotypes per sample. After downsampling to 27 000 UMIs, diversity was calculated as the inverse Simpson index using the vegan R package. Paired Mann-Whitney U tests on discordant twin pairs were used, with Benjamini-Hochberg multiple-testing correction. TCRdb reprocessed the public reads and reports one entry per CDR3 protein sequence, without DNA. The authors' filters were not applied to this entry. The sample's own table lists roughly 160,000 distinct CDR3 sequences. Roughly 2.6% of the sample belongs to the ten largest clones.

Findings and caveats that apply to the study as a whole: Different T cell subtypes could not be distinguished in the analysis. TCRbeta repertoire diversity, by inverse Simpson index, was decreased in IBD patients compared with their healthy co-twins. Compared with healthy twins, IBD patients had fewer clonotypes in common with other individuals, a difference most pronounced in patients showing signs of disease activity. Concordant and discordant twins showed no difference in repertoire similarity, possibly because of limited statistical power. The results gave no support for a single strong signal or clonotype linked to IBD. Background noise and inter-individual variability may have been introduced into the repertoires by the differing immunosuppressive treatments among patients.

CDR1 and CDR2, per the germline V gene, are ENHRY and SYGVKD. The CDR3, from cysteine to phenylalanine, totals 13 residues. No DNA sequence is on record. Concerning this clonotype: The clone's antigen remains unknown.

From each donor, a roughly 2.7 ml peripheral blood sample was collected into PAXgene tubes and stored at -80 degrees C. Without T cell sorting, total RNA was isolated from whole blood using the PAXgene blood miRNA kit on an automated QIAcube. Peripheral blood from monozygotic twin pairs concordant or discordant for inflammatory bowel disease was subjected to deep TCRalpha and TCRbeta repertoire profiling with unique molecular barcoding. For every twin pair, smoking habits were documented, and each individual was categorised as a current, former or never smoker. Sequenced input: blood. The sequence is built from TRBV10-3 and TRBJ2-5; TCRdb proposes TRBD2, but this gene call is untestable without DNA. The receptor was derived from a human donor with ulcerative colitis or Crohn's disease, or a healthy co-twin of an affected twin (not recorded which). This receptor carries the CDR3 CAIRREHEETQYF.